The count of the clone carrying this T cell receptor beta chain is one. Original processing methods: Counts of nucleated cells, estimated from reference gene primer amplification, were obtained. The data were produced by immunoSEQ multiplex PCR, yet TCRdb's version contains in-frame clones alone and is incomplete. V, J and clone size were drawn from that table, and D and trimming were deduced from the DNA. The data hold 200,000 to 300,000 clones, with about 87% observed a single time. The germline CDR1 and CDR2 sequences are SGHTA and FQGNSA. The germline V and J ends were trimmed by 1 base and 13 bases, with 18 bases remaining between them. This CDR3 comprises 14 residues. This sample is part of a study of blood T cell repertoires in COVID-19. Study background: COVID-19 samples collected from the United States, Italy and Spain covered acute and convalescent phases.

Individuals drawn from 20 to 30 US areas were about 18 to 95 years old. Cohorts were assigned according to the clinical history that participants reported. The chain employs TRBV7-2 and TRBJ2-3; weak D call: TRBD2 (6 bases). This TCR was sampled from a woman between 35 and 50 years old with acute COVID-19. The sample comprised PBMCs or T cells enriched from blood (not recorded which). The CDR3 loop reads CASSLGITGATEYF. The CDR3 DNA follows: TGTGCCAGCAGCTTAGGAATTACGGGAGCGACTGAGTATTTT.